This T cell receptor beta chain was recorded in a study of cytomegalovirus exposure and HLA in healthy donors (dated by TCRdb to about 2017). Regarding the complete study: According to an earlier analysis of 550 to 700 of the donors, roughly 180 million T cells yielded 90 million to 130 million unique TCR beta sequences and approximately 300 Gb of sequence data. An early release covering roughly 600 HLA-typed donors comprised approximately 290 gigabases of sequencing data and tens of millions of unique TCR sequences. Among the roughly 400 genotyped donors, around 81% belonged to the genetic ancestry cluster associated with self-reported Caucasian donors. The study was designed to test whether signatures of past pathogen exposure could be identified by cataloging public T cell receptors. The study profiled the T cell repertoires of approximately 700 subjects by immunosequencing and related them to cytomegalovirus serostatus. Besides the first cohort of 550 to 750 subjects, a separate validation cohort made up of roughly 120 different subjects was used. High-throughput TCR immunosequencing, statistical association of individual TCRs with disease status, and machine learning were combined to predict cytomegalovirus infection status. A later analysis re-examined previously published TCR beta repertoires from 500 to 700 donors and added high-resolution HLA genotyping to investigate patterns of TCR occurrence. The later analysis used no new phenotypic data to find candidate immune exposures, relying instead on TCR beta sequences and their occurrence across donors. In an earlier analysis of more than 550 of the donors, high-throughput TCR beta sequencing was used to judge whether each TCR beta V gene segment behaved as functional or pseudogenic. Donor age, sex, ethnicity and CMV serostatus were compiled alongside the repertoire data. A later genetic analysis took genome-wide SNP genotypes for about 55% of the 666 donors and used that subset as a discovery cohort. All discovery cohort repertoires had been generated on a single sequencing platform. HLA typing covered class I and class II loci at four-digit resolution. The number of typed donors differed by locus: roughly 620-640 for A, B, C, DRB1 and DQB1; some 540 for DQA1; about 600 for DPA1; and roughly 490 for DPB1. Several DR-DQ haplotypes were handled as single units for association and clustering, since linkage in the cohort was strong. On average, about 200,000 unique TCR beta nucleotide sequences were sequenced per donor among more than 350 genotyped donors of the cohort, with roughly 20% of those sequences being non-productive.

The cohort consisted of 600 to 750 healthy bone marrow donors. At the time of sampling, all cohort members were nominally healthy, though unrecorded immune exposures were likely present. The donor tested CMV seronegative, placing the donor among the 300 to 400 seronegative members of the cohort. A peripheral blood sample was provided by each donor, and peripheral blood mononuclear cells were used for TCR beta sequencing. Genomic DNA extraction from the blood cell samples was performed with the Qiagen DNeasy Blood Extraction Kit. Results the study describes overall, beyond this receptor: Three of the identified cytomegalovirus-associated TCR beta chains were confirmed in vitro to be specific for cytomegalovirus antigens. A cluster of highly shared sequence variants was judged likely to be a technical artifact of the sequencing pipeline. The classifier was reported to diagnose cytomegalovirus status with high specificity and sensitivity in both the original cohort and the validation cohort. According to a later analysis, parvovirus B19, influenza, CMV and Epstein-Barr virus appeared linked to several top co-occurrence clusters. Because some donors lacked HLA typing at each locus, the association tests relied only on the typed subset. A further reported finding was that TCR beta sequences accurately predicted the HLA-A and HLA-B alleles for most subjects in the first cohort. In an earlier analysis of about 540 of the donors, most TCR beta V segments were observed in productive rearrangements about 87% or about 30% of the time, broadly matching IMGT annotations. When HLA alleles, especially DR and DQ, strongly co-occurred, TCR associations were difficult to assign to individual alleles. In a later analysis, TCR association rates were found to vary across HLA loci, with the most associated TCRs seen for DRB1 alleles and the fewest for HLA-C alleles. Because the 87-base-pair reads could not distinguish some IMGT-functional V segments, including TRBV6-2 and TRBV6-3, those segments were excluded. The study listed 170 or so TCR beta chains as associated with cytomegalovirus. A later genetic analysis reported fewer N-insertions in productive TCRs among donors in an Asian-associated ancestry cluster than the roughly 650-donor mean. Most CMV-associated TCR beta chains appeared to be HLA-restricted in a later analysis, and the HLA associations seemed to be driven largely by CMV exposure. In a later analysis, 15,000 to 20,000 TCR beta sequences were associated with specific HLA alleles at a false discovery rate of 0.05. The cohort was sequenced for TCR beta chains only, and without alpha or paired-chain data the features that could be detected were limited. The only immune exposure information available for the cohort was CMV serostatus. Most TCR sequences were observed very rarely across donors, whereas some public TCRs were present in many individuals. A later genetic analysis associated a missense DCLRE1C variant with V-gene and J-gene trimming of TCR beta chains, and an independent cohort replicated the association. Linkage disequilibrium might explain the correlated functional status among segregating V segments, but an unknown experimental factor could not be excluded. The earlier analysis of 587 of the donors excluded roughly 16 rarely observed V segments, including chromosome 9 orphons, because counts were too low. Roughly uniform sequencing depth across donors was assumed in presence/absence analyses, although this assumption may not hold. In a later analysis, HLA-associated TCR beta chains were found to be more clonally expanded and to have lower generation probabilities than equally common non-associated chains. The authors suggested that the approach could potentially be extended to other disease states and immunological phenotypes.

The library was built by means of the immunoSEQ multiplex PCR assay. For the multiplex PCR, a mixture combining 60 forward primers for TCR Vbeta segments and 13 reverse primers for TCR Jbeta segments was used. Amplification of the CDR3 region of rearranged TCR beta genes was performed with a multiplex PCR assay on genomic DNA. Amplified TCR beta libraries were sequenced as 87-base-pair reads on the Illumina HiSeq System. In the authors' own workflow: In a later analysis, tens of millions of unique TCR beta chains were counted across the approximately 620 repertoires, and some 10 million of these chains were shared by at least two donors. To remove PCR and sequencing errors, raw reads were error-corrected and collapsed into unique sequences using a nearest-neighbor algorithm that merged closely related sequences. V, D and J gene segments were assigned by aligning CDR3 sequences to IMGT reference sequences. For a sequence to be retained, at least a six-nucleotide match to both a V gene segment and a J gene segment was required. A rearrangement was called productive if the CDR3 had no stop codons and remained in frame with V and J, and every other rearrangement was called non-productive. CDR3 was defined according to IMGT convention as the region running from the second conserved V-encoded cysteine to the conserved J-encoded phenylalanine. In an earlier analysis of around 640 of the donors, sequences lacking an unambiguous match to a single V gene segment were excluded. In an earlier analysis of a few hundred of the donors, a V segment was called functional when productive rearrangements were above 56.7%, and segregating when the standard deviation between donors exceeded 5%. A statistical classification framework was built to diagnose cytomegalovirus status from the catalog of TCR beta chain sequences. V and J gene assignment, in a later analysis, came from comparing TCR nucleotide sequences with IMGT/GENE-DB human TR gene sequences. The TCRdist pipeline was used in a later analysis to assign CDR3 sequences and most-parsimonious VDJ recombination scenarios. In a later analysis, each TCR beta chain was defined by its CDR3 amino acid sequence together with its V-gene family, and reads without a unique V-gene family were excluded. In a later analysis, nearly 600 highly shared, low-generation-probability nucleotide sequences were removed to address suspected cross-contamination and a sequencing artifact. For each public chain, a later analysis derived a clonal expansion index from normalized ranks of inferred template counts within each repertoire. In a later analysis, generation probabilities were computed with a VDJ recombination model fitted to out-of-frame rearrangements, and the resulting probabilities were checked against IGoR. In a later analysis, TCR-TCR, TCR-HLA and TCR-CMV co-occurrence was scored with hypergeometric tests, and a repertoire-size bias correction was applied to TCR pairs. In a later analysis, false discovery rates were estimated by permuting HLA or CMV assignments 20 times. In a later analysis, co-occurring TCRs were grouped using DBSCAN, and TCRdist sequence similarity was added for clustering within HLA-allele-positive subsets. Co-occurrence clustering excluded repertoires with fewer than 30,000 or more than 120,000 public chains, plus five with anomalous nucleotide sharing. Drawn from immuneACCESS, this table holds only the in-frame rearrangements with V and J called that TCRdb kept. Clones are partly lost; checked studies trace under half to an unresolved V gene and leave the rest unexplained. V, J and clone size are taken as reported in that table, and D and trimming were inferred from the DNA itself. Within this sample are fewer than 150,000 clones, with about 79% of them counted one time only. The ten largest clonotypes hold around 2.6% of the sample.

Here V drops 8 bases and J drops 15 bases, and the junction holds 21 bases not matched to any gene. The germline V gene (reference sequence) yields MNHEY for CDR1 and SMNVEV for CDR2. There are 15 amino acids in the CDR3, from cysteine to phenylalanine inclusive. The DNA shown is the 45-base CDR3, in frame from base 1. Details on this clone: No cognate antigen has been identified for it. No much larger clone exists at a distance of one base, and base qualities are not known.

The clonotype originates from a male donor in good health and CMV-seronegative. The receptor chain draws on TRBV27 and TRBJ2-1; 8 central nucleotides agree with TRBD2. The sample was PBMCs. The CDR3 region reads CASYSSGRPKEFRFF. The bases read TGTGCCAGCTATTCGAGCGGGAGACCGAAGGAGTTTCGGTTCTTC.